This section outlines one T cell receptor (beta chain) sequence together with its context. Its antigen is currently not known. There are no base qualities to consult, and no much larger clone falls within one base. This sample is part of a study of somatic mutations in cytotoxic T cells in rheumatoid arthritis (TCRdb year 2017). Some background on the complete study: Right after diagnosis and prior to the start of any treatment, around 30 ml EDTA of peripheral blood was drawn from patients. A FACSAria II or Sony SH800 was used to flow-sort some V beta antibody-stained T-cell populations at nearly 100% purity, and TCRB sequencing was also done on sorted V beta1+ cells. Whether expanded CD8+ T-cell clones in untreated, newly diagnosed rheumatoid arthritis carry somatic mutations was the study question, and clonality was characterized with TCRB deep sequencing. A total of 65 or so rheumatoid arthritis patients and about 20 healthy controls underwent TCRB deep sequencing. Patients and controls did not essentially differ in median age, which was nearly identical between the groups. Results the study describes overall, beyond this receptor: CD8+ T-cell clonality did not differ significantly between rheumatoid arthritis patients and age-matched healthy controls. It was unknown which antigens the expanded CD8+ clones targeted, and their absence from virus-specific databases did not exclude viral specificity. The slight underrepresentation of TRBV07 in patients was not corrected for multiple comparisons. CD8+ clonality increased with age in patients (Spearman r of about 0.49) but not in healthy controls. In about an eighth of the roughly 65 patients the largest CD8+ clone exceeded 20% of CD8+ cells, and several identical CD8+ TCRB sequences were shared between blood and synovial fluid.

Cut back by 7 bases and 7 bases, the V and J ends lie 14 bases apart. Including the terminal cysteine and phenylalanine, the CDR3 comprises 13 residues. Of the read, only the CDR3 DNA is kept; its 39 bases are in frame from base 1. Via the germline V gene, CDR1 is MNHNS and CDR2 SASEGT. CD4+ and CD8+ cells were isolated by positive magnetic bead selection on an AutoMACS, and purity was checked by flow cytometry. A TCR V beta antibody panel was used in flow cytometry to screen first for clonal expansions, which were then characterized by TCRB deep sequencing of sorted CD8+ fractions. Isolation of peripheral blood mononuclear cells was done through Ficoll-Paque PLUS density gradient separation. Using Nucleospin Tissue or Tissue XS kits, DNA was extracted from CD4-enriched, CD8-enriched or PBMC samples, with quantification by a Qubit 2.0 fluorometer. TCRB CDR3 sequencing used the immunoSEQ assay on genomic DNA. Turning to the authors' computational methods: Only a few patient CD8+ clones larger than 1% matched published virus-specific TCRB sequences when compared against them. Only productive TCRB rearrangements were included in the analyses. Clonality was expressed as a Shannon entropy-based productive clonality index, with each clone defined by a unique TCRB CDR3 sequence. The template counts of each clone relative to the total templates per sample were used to calculate repertoire overlap between two samples. V-gene usage measured by flow cytometry correlated with TCRB sequencing V-gene usage, with a Spearman r of 0.61. TCRdb retrieved this table from immuneACCESS and kept in-frame rearrangements only. Not all clones are present; in checked studies, unresolved V genes account for under half, and no reason is known for the remainder. That table furnishes V, J and clone size, whereas the DNA furnished D and trimming. The sample table records fewer than 6,000 clones; about four fifths of these occur just once. The ten largest make up 4.5% to 5.5% of the sample.

The sample taken for sequencing was CD8+ T cells sorted from blood. The V and J genes are TRBV6-1 and TRBJ2-1; the best D guess is TRBD2, with 6 bases matching. This TCR was sampled from an adult with rheumatoid arthritis. Here is the DNA: TGTGCCAGCAAGGCTAGCGAGGTAAATGAGCAGTTCTTC. Its amino acids are CASKASEVNEQFF.